These 13 T cell receptor beta chains originate from one sample sequenced in a study of cytomegalovirus exposure and HLA in healthy donors. Use of 60 Vbeta and 13 Jbeta primers characterized the PCR. Sequencing was performed with immunoSEQ multiplex PCR; in TCRdb, only in-frame clones are kept and a portion is missing. The repertoire includes about 89,000 clones, less than 80% of them detected once, and over 1.1% sits in the top ten. Sequenced material: PBMCs. All receptors derive from a male donor in good health and CMV-seronegative.

The chain has TRBV6-1 and TRBJ1-4; 9 positions match TRBD1. The CDR3 has 15 amino acids. Trimming took 5 bases from V and 5 from J; bases not matched to a gene: 6. Germline assignment: CDR1 MNHNS and CDR2 SASEGT. The CDR3 here is CASSPAGTGNEKLFF. The CDR3 nucleotides are TGTGCCAGCAGTCCAGCCGGGACAGGGAATGAAAAACTGTTTTTT.

V is TRBV29-1 and J is TRBJ1-1, with D uncertain. V gave up 1 base and J gave up 5 bases, with 5 bases separating them. CDR1 is SQVTM, CDR2 ANQGSEA, per germline. CDR3 length: 11 amino acids. CDR3 loop: CSVEGGTEAFF. The DNA of the CDR3 is TGCAGCGTTGAAGGAGGTACTGAAGCTTTCTTT.

This clone was counted between two and nine times. The chain combines TRBV19 with TRBJ1-5; TRBD1 matches 8 bases. The CDR3 runs 16 residues. Germline-derived CDR1 and CDR2 are LNHDA and SQIVND (reference sequence). The V gene end was trimmed by 1 base and the J gene end by 4 bases; junction bases not matched to a gene: 6. The CDR3 sequence: CASSIVMTGENQPQHF. In nucleotides, the CDR3 is TGTGCCAGTAGTATAGTCATGACAGGGGAGAATCAGCCCCAGCATTTT.

The genes are TRBV2 and TRBJ1-1, with TRBD1 matching over 8 bases. This CDR3 region has 14 residues. V dropped 4 bases and J dropped 3; count of bases not matched to a gene: 4. In germline, CDR1 is SNHLY, CDR2 FYNNEI. DNA of the CDR3: TGTGCCAGCAGTGTCAGGGGGCTTTACACTGAAGCTTTCTTT. Protein product: CASSVRGLYTEAFF.

This chain uses TRBV5-4 with TRBJ2-3; D not resolved. V lost 0 bases and J lost 1, with 9 bases in between. CDR3 size: 15 residues. CDR1 and CDR2 (germline): SGHNT, YYREEE (reference sequence). The chain's CDR3 is CASSLALGGTDTQYF. The DNA for the CDR3 is TGTGCCAGCAGCTTGGCGCTAGGCGGCACAGATACGCAGTATTTT.

In its sample, this clone was seen once. V usage is TRBV5-1 and J usage is TRBJ1-4; the D is unclear. The CDR3 extends over 16 amino acids. V was clipped by 0 bases and J by 0 bases, with 9 bases between them. CDR1 and CDR2 (germline): SGHRS, YFSETQ. Here the CDR3 reads CASSLAGVATNEKLFF. The CDR3 coding sequence is TGCGCCAGCAGCTTGGCCGGGGTAGCAACTAATGAAAAACTGTTTTTT.

J is TRBJ2-3 and V is TRBV12-5; TRBD1 matches 7 bases. The CDR3 spans 15 residues. Trimming cost V 2 bases and J 2 bases; bases outside gene matches: 4. The germline V gene encodes CDR1 LGHNT and CDR2 FRNRAP. In nucleotides, the CDR3 is TGTGCTAGTGGTTTGTGGACAGGCTACACAGATACGCAGTATTTT. This gives the protein CASGLWTGYTDTQYF.

The chain has TRBV10-1 and TRBJ2-1; 11 bases match TRBD1. The germline V gene has CDR1 WNHNN and CDR2 SYGVQD (reference sequence). With 2 bases clipped from V and 9 bases from J, the junction kept 12 bases outside the gene matches. The CDR3 sequence is 17 residues long. The CDR3 region has the DNA TGCGCCAGCAGTGAGGGAACCGGGACAGGGGGGAGGAGTGAGCAGTTCTTC. The encoded protein is CASSEGTGTGGRSEQFF.

This clone was seen once. V is TRBV29-1 and J is TRBJ1-2; D is ambiguous. The CDR3 extends over 12 amino acids. The V gene lost 0 bases and the J gene lost 5 bases, with 7 bases spanning the gap. Germline V CDR1 and CDR2: SQVTM, ANQGSEA. CDR3 coding DNA: TGCAGCGTTGAAGATGGCGGGTATGGCTACACCTTC. It is translated as CSVEDGGYGYTF. The variable domain in full, completed from reference TRBV29-1 and TRBJ1-2, reads SAVISQKPSRDICQRGTSLTIQCQVDSQVTMMFWYRQQPGQSLTLIATANQGSEATYESGFVIDKFPISRPNLTFSTLTVSNMSPEDSSIYLCSVEDGGYGYTFGSGTRLTVV.

This rearrangement joins TRBV30 to TRBJ1-6; D is unresolved. The CDR3 covers 19 residues. Trimming removed 5 bases at V and 7 bases at J, with 30 bases between. The germline gives CDR1 GTSNPN, CDR2 SVGIG (reference sequence). The CDR3 sequence: CAWSPAGSRAWMGNSPLHF. In DNA form, the CDR3 reads TGTGCCTGGTCCCCCGCGGGTTCCCGGGCTTGGATGGGGAATTCACCCCTCCACTTT.

This clone has just a few counts. The J gene is TRBJ1-1, the V gene TRBV5-6; tentatively, D is TRBD1 (6 bases). This CDR3 is 12 amino acids long. The V end lost 4 bases, the J end lost 6 bases, and 10 bases lay between the germline ends. CDR1 SGHDT and CDR2 YYEEEE come from the germline V gene. In DNA form, the CDR3 reads TGTGCCAGCAGCCCGACAGGCCCTGAAGCTTTCTTT. Its protein product is CASSPTGPEAFF.

The chain is built from TRBV11-2 and TRBJ2-6; D is unclear. The CDR3 is made up of 14 amino acids. Germline CDR1 reads SGHAT; CDR2 reads FQNNGV. V lost 5 bases, J lost 0 bases, and 5 bases lay in between. CDR3 sequence: CASSPNSGANVLTF. DNA for the CDR3: TGTGCCAGCAGCCCAAACTCTGGGGCCAACGTCCTGACTTTC.

This chain connects TRBV27 to TRBJ1-2; weak D call: TRBD1 (6 bases). Germline V CDR1 and CDR2: MNHEY, SMNVEV (reference sequence). CDR3 size: 15 residues. V lost 5 bases to trimming and J lost 4 bases, with 17 bases between them. This CDR3 reads CASSTHKGEIYGYTF. The DNA for the CDR3 is TGTGCCAGCAGTACCCACAAGGGGGAGATCTATGGCTACACCTTC.